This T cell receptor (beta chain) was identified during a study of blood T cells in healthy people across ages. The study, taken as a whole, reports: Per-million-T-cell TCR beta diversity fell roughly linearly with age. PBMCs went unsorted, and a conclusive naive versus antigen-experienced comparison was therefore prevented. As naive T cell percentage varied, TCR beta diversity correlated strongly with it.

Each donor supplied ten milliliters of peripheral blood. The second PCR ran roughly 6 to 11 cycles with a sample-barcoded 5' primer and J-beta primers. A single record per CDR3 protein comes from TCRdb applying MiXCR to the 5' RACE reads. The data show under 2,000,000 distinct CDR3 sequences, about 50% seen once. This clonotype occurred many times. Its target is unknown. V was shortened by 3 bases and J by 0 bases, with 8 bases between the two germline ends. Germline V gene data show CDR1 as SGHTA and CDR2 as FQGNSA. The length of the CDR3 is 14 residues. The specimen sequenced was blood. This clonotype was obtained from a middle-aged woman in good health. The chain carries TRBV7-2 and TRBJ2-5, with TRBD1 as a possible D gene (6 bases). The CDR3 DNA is TGTGCCAGCAGCTTCACAGGGTACCAAGAGACCCAGTACTTC. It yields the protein CASSFTGYQETQYF.